Listed here are 27 T cell receptor beta chains from one sample, sequenced in a study of metastatic and nonmetastatic thyroid tumors. Each patient came to thyroid surgery without any prior treatment (of any kind). TCRdb called clones again from the PCR reads with MiXCR. Among some 34,000 clones listed, around 15% were seen once. Sequencing was performed on blood. Every receptor here comes from a female donor with papillary thyroid cancer or a benign thyroid nodule (not recorded which). Some clones in this sample may be carry-over from other donors' samples.

This clone was observed a few times. The chain carries TRBV20-1 and TRBJ2-7, with D possibly matching TRBD2 (5 bases). Trimming took 8 bases from V and 0 from J, leaving 14 bases between them. Germline V gene sequence: CDR1 DFQATT, CDR2 SNEGSKA (reference sequence). The CDR3 length is 13 residues. The CDR3 sequence: CSCYRGSSYEQYF. The DNA of the CDR3 is TGCAGTTGCTACCGGGGAAGCTCCTACGAGCAGTACTTC.

J is TRBJ2-7 and V is TRBV4-3, with TRBD2 identical over 12 bases. This CDR3 spans 15 amino acids. Germline lookup yields CDR1 LGHNA and CDR2 YSLEER. After removal of 4 bases from V and 3 bases from J, the junction contained 4 bases not matched to a gene. The CDR3 loop is CASSLGLAGNYEQYF. CDR3 DNA sequence: TGCGCCAGCAGCCTTGGACTAGCGGGGAACTACGAGCAGTACTTC.

This clone was counted at least ten times. The CDR3 DNA reads as TGTGCCAGCAGTTATTTCGCCGGGACTAGCGGGGGGGACTCCTACAATGAGCAGTTCTTC. It codes for CASSYFAGTSGGDSYNEQFF. The chain couples TRBV6-9 to TRBJ2-1; 16 bases fit TRBD2. Germline assignment: CDR1 MNHGY and CDR2 SVAAGI. This CDR3 contains 20 residues. With 1 base clipped from V and 0 bases from J, the junction kept 6 bases outside the gene matches.

This clone was seen repeatedly, ten times or more. The same CDR3 also results from other DNA sequences found in this sample. The J gene is TRBJ1-4, the V gene TRBV3-1; no clear D. The V gene's germline CDR1 is LGHDT and CDR2 YNNKEL (reference sequence). The CDR3 has 12 residues. Trimming removed 0 bases from V and 10 bases from J, with 6 bases in between. The CDR3: CASSQDLGKLFF. The DNA of the CDR3 is TGTGCCAGCAGCCAAGATCTAGGAAAACTGTTTTTT.

Sample share makes this clone large (0.1 to 1%). The chain is built from TRBV7-3 and TRBJ2-3; D possibly uses TRBD1 or TRBD2 (5 bases each). The CDR3 totals 14 residues. The V gene's germline CDR1 is SGHTA and CDR2 FQGTGA. Trimming left V 5 bases short and J 2 bases short, with 11 bases between. CDR3 protein: CASSPGRDTDTQYF. The CDR3 DNA sequence: TGTGCCAGCAGCCCGGGACGGGACACAGATACGCAGTATTTT.

This clone was picked up a small number of times. A read error may produce the germline difference seen at one junction end. CDR3 sequence (DNA): TGTGCCAGCAGCGTACGGGGTGGAAGCAATCAGCCCAAGCATTTT. Its translation: CASSVRGGSNQPKHF. The V gene is TRBV6-1, the J gene TRBJ1-5; D not resolved. The CDR3 contains 15 residues. Germline V gene sequence: CDR1 MNHNS, CDR2 SASEGT.

There are many counts of this clone. The chain couples TRBV30 to TRBJ1-2, with 12 bases fitting TRBD1. The germline V gene encodes CDR1 GTSNPN and CDR2 SVGIG (reference sequence). The CDR3 contains 15 residues. V shed 4 bases, J shed 7 bases, and the junction held 10 bases outside the gene matches. CDR3 coding DNA: TGTGCCTGGACCCCTCCGGGACAGGGGGCGGCTGGCTACACCTTC. It codes for CAWTPPGQGAAGYTF.

This clone has a count of ten or more. The chain combines TRBV18 with TRBJ2-2; D perhaps matches TRBD1 (6 bases). There are 16 residues in the CDR3. Per the germline V gene, CDR1 is KGHSH and CDR2 is LQKENI. The germline V and J ends were trimmed by 4 bases and 2 bases, with 14 bases remaining between them. The CDR3 spells CASSQVQGQNTGELFF. The CDR3 nucleotides read TGTGCCAGCTCACAAGTACAGGGTCAAAACACCGGGGAGCTGTTTTTT.

This clone was seen repeatedly, ten times or more. This sequence joins TRBV20-1 and TRBJ2-1, with TRBD2 identical over 10 bases. CDR1 DFQATT and CDR2 SNEGSKA come from the germline V gene (reference sequence). V shed 6 bases, J shed 4 bases, and the junction held 6 bases outside the gene matches. The CDR3 extends over 14 amino acids. CDR3 sequence reads: CSAKAGGPYNEQFF. For the CDR3, the DNA is TGCAGTGCCAAAGCGGGGGGGCCGTACAATGAGCAGTTCTTC.

With regard to this clone: One end of the junction does not line up with germline, which may come from a read error. The chain joins TRBV28 to TRBJ1-2; possibly TRBD1 for D (5 bases). Germline V lookup: CDR1 MDHEN, CDR2 SYDVKM. The CDR3 runs to 15 residues. CDR3 nucleotides: TGTGCCAGCAGGGTGCGAACAGGAGCAAACTATGGCTTGTCCTTC. Encoded protein: CASRVRTGANYGLSF.

This clone has at least ten counts. The chain recombines TRBV27 with TRBJ2-3; D may match TRBD1 or TRBD2 (5 bases each). Germline CDR1 reads MNHEY; CDR2 reads SMNVEV (reference sequence). With 2 bases removed from V and 1 base from J, the gap between germline ends came to 7 bases. The CDR3 length is 14 residues. DNA for the CDR3: TGTGCCAGCAGTTTAACGGGACGCACAGATACGCAGTATTTT. Translation gives CASSLTGRTDTQYF.

This clone has ten or more counts. The V gene is TRBV10-3, the J gene TRBJ2-1; 8 bases agree with TRBD1. V lost 8 bases to trimming and J lost 6 bases; unmatched junction nucleotides: 6. The germline CDR1 and CDR2 sequences are ENHRY and SYGVKD. The length of the CDR3 is 13 residues. CDR3 DNA: TGTGCCATCGGGGGGACAGGCGCCAATGAGCAGTTCTTC. Its translation: CAIGGTGANEQFF.

This clone was seen many times. A much more abundant neighbour one base away suggests this may be a read error. The sample carries other DNA sequences with the same CDR3. The genes are TRBV6-1 and TRBJ2-5, with D hard to call. Germline CDR1 reads MNHNS; CDR2 reads SASEGT. The CDR3 has 12 residues. The CDR3 region has the DNA TGCGCCAGCAGTGTGGTTGGGGAGACCCAGTACTTC. Translation: CASSVVGETQYF.

This chain uses TRBV11-2 with TRBJ2-7, with 8 bases fitting TRBD1. The CDR3 consists of 14 residues. Germline V CDR1 and CDR2: SGHAT, FQNNGV. The V gene end was trimmed by 4 bases and the J gene end by 6 bases; junction bases not matched to a gene: 8. The CDR3 reads CASSSQVDRAEQYF. CDR3 nucleotide sequence: TGTGCCAGCAGCTCCCAGGTGGACAGGGCCGAGCAGTACTTC.

This clone was found a few times. This rearrangement joins TRBV6-1 to TRBJ1-2; maybe TRBD1 (5 bases). This CDR3 region has 14 residues. Germline CDR1 is MNHNS and CDR2 is SASEGT. V gave up 6 bases and J gave up 5 bases, with 16 bases separating them. CDR3 protein: CASSPGVGTYGYTF. DNA for the CDR3: TGTGCCAGCAGCCCGGGGGTCGGCACGTATGGCTACACCTTC.

This clone is labeled as medium-sized (0.01 to 0.1%). The chain couples TRBV12-3 or TRBV12-4 to TRBJ2-7, with 11 nucleotides matching TRBD2. This CDR3 has 15 amino acids. The V segment lost 6 bases and the J segment 3 bases; nucleotides outside the gene matches: 7. The CDR3 nucleotides read TGTGCCAGCAGGAAAACTAGCGGGGGTGACTACGAGCAGTACTTC. It codes for CASRKTSGGDYEQYF.

This clone was observed at least ten times. The chain employs TRBV28 and TRBJ2-2; D remains unclear. The CDR3 contains 13 residues. Trimming took off 7 bases at V and 0 bases at J, with 6 bases between the two ends. CDR1 is MDHEN, CDR2 SYDVKM, per germline. CDR3 nucleotide sequence: TGTGCCAGCACAAGTCCGAACACCGGGGAGCTGTTTTTT. Protein sequence: CASTSPNTGELFF.

The chain is built from TRBV2 and TRBJ1-5; D is uncertain. The CDR3 consists of 14 residues. Germline V CDR1 and CDR2: SNHLY, FYNNEI. Trimming removed 6 bases at V and 2 bases at J, with 11 bases between. CDR3 in DNA: TGTGCCAGCAGCCGGACCGGCCGCAATCAGCCCCAGCATTTT. As protein: CASSRTGRNQPQHF.

Many counts were recorded for this clone. The chain uses TRBV20-1 and TRBJ1-5; TRBD1 aligns across 8 bases. This CDR3 region has 19 residues. From germline, CDR1 is DFQATT and CDR2 SNEGSKA (reference sequence). The junction had 24 bases not matched to a gene; V was cut back by 6 bases and J by 5 bases. The CDR3 DNA follows: TGCAGTGCGGAGACTATCGACAGGGGAGGGGATATTGGTTATCAGCCCCAGCATTTT. Its translation is CSAETIDRGGDIGYQPQHF.

Comment on this clone: One end of the junction fails to match germline, which may point to a read error. The chain uses TRBV6-1 and TRBJ2-1, with 12 bases matching TRBD2. In germline, CDR1 is MNHNS, CDR2 SASEGT. This CDR3 region has 16 residues. The CDR3 reads CTSSEILLAGGNEQFF. CDR3 coding DNA: TGTACCAGCAGTGAAATTCTACTAGCGGGAGGCAATGAGCAGTTCTTT.

Worth noting for this clone: The same CDR3 arises from other DNA sequences in this sample as well. The V gene is TRBV19, the J gene TRBJ2-5; 13 bases align to TRBD2. The CDR3 consists of 15 residues. V gave up 5 bases and J gave up 8 bases; unmatched junction bases: 8. The germline CDR1 and CDR2 sequences are LNHDA and SQIVND (reference sequence). The CDR3 loop is CASSALAGGPETQYF. Here the CDR3 DNA reads TGTGCCAGTAGTGCACTAGCGGGAGGGCCTGAAACCCAGTACTTC.

This clone was recorded many times. This may stem from a read error, because a much larger clone lies one nucleotide away. The sample carries other DNA sequences with the same CDR3. The V call is TRBV6-1, the J call TRBJ2-7; 7 bases match TRBD1. The CDR3 contains 10 residues. Germline-derived CDR1 and CDR2 are MNHNS and SASEGT. For the CDR3, the DNA is TGTGCCAGCGGTGAGGCAGGGGGGTACTTC. Protein product: CASGEAGGYF.

This clone was counted a few times. The rearrangement joins TRBV6-4 to TRBJ2-3; possible D gene TRBD2, 7 bases. V lost 3 bases, J lost 3 bases, and 10 bases lay in between. CDR1 MRHNA and CDR2 SNTAGT come from the germline V gene. The length of the CDR3 is 14 residues. The chain's CDR3 is CASSEGGATDTQYF. CDR3 nucleotides: TGTGCCAGCAGTGAAGGGGGGGCGACAGATACGCAGTATTTT.

This clone is termed medium-sized. The rearrangement links TRBV6-1 to TRBJ2-7; the D is unclear. The V and J ends lost 4 bases and 9 bases respectively, with 13 bases between them. CDR1 and CDR2 (germline): MNHNS, SASEGT. The CDR3 is 12 amino acids. In DNA form, the CDR3 reads TGTGCCAGCAGTGCTTACAGCTTAGGGCAGTACTTC. This encodes CASSAYSLGQYF.

This clone has at least ten counts. This sequence joins TRBV20-1 and TRBJ2-7, with D perhaps matching TRBD2 (6 bases). Trimming left V 4 bases short and J 2 bases short, with 18 bases between. Germline V gene sequence: CDR1 DFQATT, CDR2 SNEGSKA (reference sequence). The CDR3 loop spans 15 amino acids. The CDR3 loop reads CSATPRGRNAYEQYF. DNA for the CDR3: TGCAGTGCTACCCCTCGGGGGAGGAATGCCTACGAGCAGTACTTC.

V usage is TRBV20-1 and J usage is TRBJ2-1, with TRBD2 matching over 7 bases. Germline-derived CDR1 and CDR2 are DFQATT and SNEGSKA (reference sequence). J gave up 8 bases and V 1 base, and 14 bases lay outside the gene matches. The CDR3 is made up of 16 amino acids. The CDR3 here is CSARGGEGLQWDEQFF. The CDR3 DNA is TGCAGTGCTAGAGGGGGGGAGGGTCTACAATGGGATGAGCAGTTCTTC.

The chain has TRBV11-2 and TRBJ1-2, with D uncertain. The V gene's germline CDR1 is SGHAT and CDR2 FQNNGV. V lost 7 bases, J lost 2 bases, and 23 bases lay in between. The CDR3 extends over 17 amino acids. The CDR3 DNA is TGTGCCAGCAACCTCGGTCCGAGGGCAAGGCAAAACTATGGCTACACCTTC. This encodes CASNLGPRARQNYGYTF.